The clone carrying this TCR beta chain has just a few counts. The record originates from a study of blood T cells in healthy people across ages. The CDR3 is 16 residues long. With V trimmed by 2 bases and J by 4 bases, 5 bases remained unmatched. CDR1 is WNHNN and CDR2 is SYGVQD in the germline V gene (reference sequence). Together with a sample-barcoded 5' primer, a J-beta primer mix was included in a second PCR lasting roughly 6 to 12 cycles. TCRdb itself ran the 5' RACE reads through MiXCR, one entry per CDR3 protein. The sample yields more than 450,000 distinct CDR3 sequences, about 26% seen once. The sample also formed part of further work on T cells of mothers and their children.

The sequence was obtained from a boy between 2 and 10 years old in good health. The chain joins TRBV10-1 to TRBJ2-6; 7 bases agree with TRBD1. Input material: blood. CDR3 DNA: TGCGCCAGCAGTGAGGGTACAGGGGCCGGGGCCAACGTCCTGACTTTC. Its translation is CASSEGTGAGANVLTF.